One sample yielded the 27 T cell receptor beta chains listed below, sequenced in a study of T cell responses to AZD1222 COVID-19 vaccine (dated by TCRdb to the early 2020s). In the paper's terms, the time point label means: baseline before first vaccination. Libraries were prepared through the immunoSEQ multiplex PCR assay. Held by TCRdb, this immuneACCESS table contains in-frame sequences only and omits some clones. Under half of the omission traces to an unresolved V gene where checked; the cause of the rest is unknown. Recorded for this sample are approximately 120,000 clones; roughly nine tenths of them occurred a single time. The ten biggest clones cover about 29% of the sample. This sample comprised peripheral blood, obtained on day 0 of AZD1222 vaccination. These receptors were taken from an adult in good health.

The chain recombines TRBV29-1 with TRBJ2-2; 7 nucleotides agree with TRBD1. Trimming took 5 bases from V and 7 from J; bases not matched to a gene: 1. Germline loops: CDR1 SQVTM, CDR2 ANQGSEA. The CDR3 has 11 amino acids. For the CDR3, the DNA is TGCAGCGTTAACAGGGGCGGGGAGCTGTTTTTT. It is translated as CSVNRGGELFF.

The chain has TRBV28 and TRBJ2-1; D may be TRBD1 (6 bases). The V gene lost 6 bases and the J gene lost 3 bases, with 12 bases spanning the gap. Per germline, CDR1 MDHEN and CDR2 SYDVKM. The CDR3 spans 14 residues. In DNA form, the CDR3 reads TGTGCCAGCAGGCCACAGGGTAGCTACAATGAGCAGTTCTTC. Its translation is CASRPQGSYNEQFF.

The rearrangement links TRBV12-5 to TRBJ1-1; D is ambiguous. V was trimmed by 0 bases and J by 1 base, leaving 12 bases between them. This CDR3 contains 16 residues. The germline gives CDR1 LGHNT, CDR2 FRNRAP. The DNA of the CDR3 is TGTGCTAGTGGTTTGGTCGTGGGCGGTCCGAACACTGAAGCTTTCTTT. Its translation: CASGLVVGGPNTEAFF.

The chain has TRBV2 and TRBJ2-1; possibly TRBD1 or TRBD2 for D (5 bases each). V was pared by 6 bases and J by 2 bases, with 14 bases between. The CDR3 covers 15 residues. Germline assignment: CDR1 SNHLY and CDR2 FYNNEI. CDR3 in amino acids: CASRGTHTPYNEQFF. CDR3 nucleotides: TGTGCCAGCAGGGGGACCCACACCCCCTACAATGAGCAGTTCTTC.

The genes are TRBV4-2 and TRBJ1-4, with TRBD1 matching 12 bases. With V trimmed by 0 bases and J by 7 bases, 6 bases remained unmatched. Per germline, CDR1 LGHNA and CDR2 YNFKEQ. CDR3 length: 17 amino acids. The CDR3 spells CASSQDLGTGGSEKLFF. The CDR3 bases are TGTGCCAGCAGCCAAGATCTAGGGACAGGGGGCTCTGAAAAACTGTTTTTT.

V gene TRBV7-9 combines with J gene TRBJ2-7; D remains unclear. Looked up from germline, CDR1 is SEHNR and CDR2 is FQNEAQ (reference sequence). Trimming pared 0 bases from V and 2 bases from J, leaving 17 bases between. This CDR3 has 17 amino acids. The CDR3 sequence is CASSLASSPSTTYEQYF. DNA for the CDR3: TGTGCCAGCAGCTTAGCGAGCTCTCCTTCAACCACCTACGAGCAGTACTTC.

There are a few counts of this clone. The chain employs TRBV7-2 and TRBJ1-5; D uncertain. The V gene's germline CDR1 is SGHTA and CDR2 FQGNSA. V dropped 2 bases and J dropped 3 bases, with 14 bases sitting between them. The CDR3 runs to 16 residues. CDR3 sequence reads: CASSLSRGGVNQPQHF. The CDR3 DNA sequence: TGTGCCAGCAGCTTATCACGCGGCGGGGTCAATCAGCCCCAGCATTTT. The variable domain in full, completed from reference TRBV7-2 and TRBJ1-5, reads GAGVSQSPSNKVTEKGKDVELRCDPISGHTALYWYRQSLGQGLEFLIYFQGNSAPDKSGLPSDRFSAERTGGSVSTLTIQRTQQEDSAVYLCASSLSRGGVNQPQHFGDGTRLSIL.

This chain joins TRBV6-2 or TRBV6-3 and TRBJ1-1, with D unclear. Germline CDR1 and CDR2: MNHEY and SVGEGT. There are 12 residues in the CDR3. V was shortened by 5 bases and J by 11 bases, with 15 bases between the two germline ends. The chain's CDR3 is CASSPLYMVAFF. Here the CDR3 DNA reads TGTGCCAGCAGTCCCTTGTATATGGTGGCTTTCTTT.

The CDR3 DNA sequence: TGTGCCAGCAGCCAAGTTGGTAGTGTTGGTGAGGGTGGCTACACCTTC. Translated, it gives CASSQVGSVGEGGYTF. V is TRBV3-1 (or the pseudogene TRBV3-2) and J is TRBJ1-2; D is uncertain. Trimming shortened V by 1 base and J by 7 bases, and 19 bases separated the two germline ends. In germline, CDR1 is LGHDT, CDR2 YNNKEL (reference sequence). This CDR3 comprises 16 residues.

The rearrangement uses TRBV9 and TRBJ2-3; a weak D match, TRBD1 (6 bases). The CDR3 extends over 15 amino acids. Trimming pared 3 bases from V and 2 bases from J, leaving 13 bases between. Looked up from germline, CDR1 is SGDLS and CDR2 is YYNGEE. In DNA, the CDR3 is TGTGCCAGCAGCGCCCTTGACAGGCTCACAGATACGCAGTATTTT. The encoded protein is CASSALDRLTDTQYF.

The chain recombines TRBV3-1 (or the pseudogene TRBV3-2) with TRBJ2-5; D is perhaps TRBD2 (6 bases). V was shortened by 2 bases and J by 5 bases, with 12 bases between the two germline ends. This CDR3 is built from 14 residues. Looked up from germline, CDR1 is LGHDT and CDR2 is YNNKEL (reference sequence). This CDR3 is CASSQSLAVETQYF. The CDR3 nucleotides read TGTGCCAGCAGCCAATCACTAGCTGTGGAGACCCAGTACTTC.

CDR3 sequence reads: CASTRGQGPYGYTF. The CDR3 coding sequence is TGTGCCAGTACCCGAGGACAGGGCCCCTATGGCTACACCTTC. This chain links TRBV19 with TRBJ1-2, with 8 bases matching TRBD1. Per the germline V gene, CDR1 is LNHDA and CDR2 is SQIVND (reference sequence). V lost 7 bases to trimming and J lost 4 bases; unmatched junction nucleotides: 8. CDR3 length: 14 residues.

The chain couples TRBV27 to TRBJ1-2; 9 bases map to TRBD1. The CDR3 is 13 residues long. Trimming removed 5 bases from V and 6 bases from J; junction bases left unmatched: 4. Germline CDR1 MNHEY, CDR2 SMNVEV (reference sequence). The CDR3 DNA follows: TGTGCCAGCAGTCGGGACAGGGATCATGGCTACACCTTC. Residues: CASSRDRDHGYTF.

The J gene is TRBJ2-2, the V gene TRBV5-1, with D unresolved. The CDR3 consists of 14 residues. CDR1 is SGHRS, CDR2 YFSETQ, per germline. V was clipped by 3 bases and J by 5 bases, with 11 bases between them. The CDR3 here is CASSSIMGTGELFF. CDR3 nucleotide sequence: TGCGCCAGCAGCTCGATCATGGGTACCGGGGAGCTGTTTTTT.

The chain joins TRBV9 to TRBJ2-3, with 7 nucleotides matching TRBD2. V gave up 0 bases and J gave up 1 base; unmatched junction bases: 2. This CDR3 is built from 15 residues. Germline lookup yields CDR1 SGDLS and CDR2 YYNGEE. The CDR3 sequence is CASSVEAGGTDTQYF. DNA of the CDR3: TGTGCCAGCAGCGTAGAGGCGGGGGGCACAGATACGCAGTATTTT.

V gene TRBV6-5 combines with J gene TRBJ1-3; D may be TRBD1 (6 bases). CDR3 length: 14 residues. Germline-derived CDR1 and CDR2 are MNHEY and SVGAGI. Trimming stripped 6 bases from V and 3 bases from J, with 12 bases between. The CDR3 DNA is TGTGCCAGCAGCCTTACAGGGCGTGGAAACACCATATATTTT. As protein: CASSLTGRGNTIYF.

The chain has TRBV9 and TRBJ1-2, with D perhaps TRBD1 (5 bases). CDR1 and CDR2 (germline): SGDLS, YYNGEE. The V gene lost 7 bases and the J gene lost 5 bases, with 21 bases spanning the gap. This CDR3 contains 15 residues. Here the CDR3 reads CASGGTPETSYGYTF. CDR3 bases: TGTGCCAGCGGGGGGACTCCCGAAACCTCATATGGCTACACCTTC.

The chain recombines TRBV19 with TRBJ1-1, with TRBD1 matching 9 bases. The J segment lost 7 bases and the V segment lost 4 bases, leaving 10 bases of the junction unmatched. CDR1 and CDR2 (germline): LNHDA, SQIVND (reference sequence). CDR3 length: 15 amino acids. The CDR3, as DNA: TGTGCCAGTAGTACCTTAGGGACAGGGAGGAATGAAGCTTTCTTT. It yields the protein CASSTLGTGRNEAFF.

V and J are TRBV6-2 or TRBV6-3 and TRBJ2-1; D possibly corresponds to TRBD2 (6 bases). The CDR3 is 17 amino acids. Germline V CDR1 and CDR2: MNHEY, SVGEGT. V was clipped by 5 bases and J by 3 bases, with 20 bases between them. The CDR3 nucleotides read TGTGCCAGCAGTAACCCCTTGGGGGAGGAGATCTACAATGAGCAGTTCTTC. This gives the protein CASSNPLGEEIYNEQFF.

This chain uses TRBV27 with TRBJ1-1; 8 bases are a match to TRBD1. This CDR3 is built from 16 residues. Germline CDR1 reads MNHEY; CDR2 reads SMNVEV (reference sequence). With 6 bases clipped from V and 4 bases from J, the junction kept 13 bases outside the gene matches. The CDR3 is CASRPGAGGIITEAFF. CDR3 nucleotides: TGTGCCAGCAGACCAGGCGCAGGGGGCATAATCACTGAAGCTTTCTTT.

This chain uses TRBV5-4 with TRBJ1-1; tentatively, D is TRBD1 (6 bases). CDR3 size: 15 residues. The ends were cut back, 2 bases at V and 4 bases at J, with 15 bases in the middle. Germline loops: CDR1 SGHNT, CDR2 YYREEE (reference sequence). The CDR3 region has the DNA TGTGCCAGCAGCTTAGAGTTAGGGGGGGTCACTGAAGCTTTCTTT. The encoded protein is CASSLELGGVTEAFF.

J is TRBJ1-2 and V is TRBV6-5; 10 nucleotides line up with TRBD1. CDR3 length equals 16 residues. V was pared by 0 bases and J by 3 bases, with 4 bases of the junction left unmatched. Germline values: CDR1 MNHEY, CDR2 SVGAGI. In nucleotides, the CDR3 is TGTGCCAGCAGTTACTCCGGGACAGGGGTTGACTATGGCTACACCTTC. Translating gives CASSYSGTGVDYGYTF.

CDR3 residues: CASSPGAGGATDTQYF. CDR3 bases: TGTGCCAGCAGCCCCGGGGCGGGGGGGGCGACAGATACGCAGTATTTT. The chain combines TRBV9 with TRBJ2-3; 9 bases match TRBD2. Trimming removed 4 bases from V and 3 bases from J; junction bases left unmatched: 9. Germline V gives CDR1 SGDLS, CDR2 YYNGEE. CDR3 size: 16 residues.

V and J are TRBV6-4 and TRBJ2-5; perhaps TRBD2 as D (6 bases). Germline V gives CDR1 MRHNA, CDR2 SNTAGT. The CDR3 totals 17 residues. Deletions cut 4 bases from V and 0 bases from J, with 18 bases between. Written as DNA, the CDR3 is TGTGCCAGCAGTGGGAGGGAGCGGGCGCTCGACCAAGAGACCCAGTACTTC. Its translation: CASSGRERALDQETQYF.

This chain links TRBV7-6 with TRBJ2-1; D tentatively reads TRBD1 or TRBD2 (6 bases each). The V gene lost 1 base and the J gene lost 4 bases, with 26 bases spanning the gap. Germline V gene lookup returns CDR1 SGHVS and CDR2 FNYEAQ. This CDR3 has 20 residues. The CDR3 DNA is TGTGCCAGCAGCTTAGTGAGGATTGGGGTCCGGGGGCAATTTTACAATGAGCAGTTCTTC. This translates into CASSLVRIGVRGQFYNEQFF.

V and J are TRBV7-2 and TRBJ2-1; D remains ambiguous. The CDR3 covers 14 residues. CDR1 is SGHTA and CDR2 is FQGNSA in the germline V gene. V was shortened by 1 base and J by 4 bases, with 8 bases between the two germline ends. The CDR3 here is CASSLGSPYNEQFF. The CDR3 nucleotides read TGTGCCAGCAGCTTAGGGTCACCTTACAATGAGCAGTTCTTC.

The chain carries TRBV12-3 or TRBV12-4 and TRBJ1-1, with 8 bases fitting TRBD1. V shed 6 bases and J 0 bases; nucleotides not matched to a gene: 0. The CDR3 runs to 13 residues. Here the CDR3 DNA reads TGTGCCAGCAGGGGACAGGTGAACACTGAAGCTTTCTTT. This codes for CASRGQVNTEAFF.